This TCR beta chain came from a study of blood T cell repertoires in COVID-19. Study-level information: T cells, B-cell-depleted T cells, or PBMCs provided the cDNA or gDNA that served as material.

The CDR3 contains 16 residues. The V gene's germline CDR1 is MDHEN and CDR2 SYDVKM. V lost 2 bases, J lost 4 bases, and 7 bases stayed unmatched. This clone was detected a few times. Seattle patients were enrolled while actively infected and followed longitudinally. Original processing methods: From reference gene primer amplification, estimates of nucleated cell counts were derived. Assay: immunoSEQ multiplex PCR; the TCRdb copy retains only in-frame clones and omits some. V, J and clone size were drawn from that table, and D and trimming were deduced from the DNA. This table has roughly 120,000 clones, approximately 81% appearing once.

The source is a man older than 75 with COVID-19, enrolled during active disease. Material for sequencing was peripheral blood. The chain has TRBV28 and TRBJ1-3, with 8 bases aligning to TRBD1. CDR3 sequence (DNA): TGTGCCAGCAGTTTAGGCGGGACAGGTCTGGGAAACACCATATATTTT. Its protein product is CASSLGGTGLGNTIYF.